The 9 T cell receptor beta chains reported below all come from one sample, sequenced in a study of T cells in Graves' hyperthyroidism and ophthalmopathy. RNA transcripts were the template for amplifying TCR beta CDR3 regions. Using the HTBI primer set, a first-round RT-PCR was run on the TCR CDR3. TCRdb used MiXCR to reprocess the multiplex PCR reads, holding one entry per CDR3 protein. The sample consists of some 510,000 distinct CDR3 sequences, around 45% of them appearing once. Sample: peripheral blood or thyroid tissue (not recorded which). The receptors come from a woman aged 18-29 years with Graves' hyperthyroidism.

CDR3 in DNA: TGTGCCAGCAGCACTAGACAGGGATTAGGCTATGGCTACACCTTC. It yields the protein CASSTRQGLGYGYTF. The chain carries TRBV7-9 and TRBJ1-2; 7 nucleotides align to TRBD1. The CDR3 length is 15 residues. In germline, CDR1 is SEHNR, CDR2 FQNEAQ (reference sequence). V gave up 5 bases and J gave up 4 bases; unmatched junction bases: 10.

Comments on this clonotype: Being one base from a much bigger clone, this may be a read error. CDR3: CASSSGLVNEQYF. The CDR3 DNA follows: TGTGCCAGCAGCTCCGGACTAGTCAACGAGCAGTACTTC. The genes are TRBV7-9 and TRBJ2-7, with TRBD2 matching over 7 bases. The CDR3 sequence is 13 residues long. The V gene end was trimmed by 4 bases and the J gene end by 5 bases; junction bases not matched to a gene: 5. CDR1 and CDR2 (germline): SEHNR, FQNEAQ (reference sequence).

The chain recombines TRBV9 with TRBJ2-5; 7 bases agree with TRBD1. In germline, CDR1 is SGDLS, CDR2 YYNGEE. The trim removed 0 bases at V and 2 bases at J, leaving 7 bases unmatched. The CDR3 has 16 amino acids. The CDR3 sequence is CASSVGTGSGQETQYF. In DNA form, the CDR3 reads TGTGCCAGCAGCGTAGGGACAGGATCGGGGCAAGAGACCCAGTACTTC.

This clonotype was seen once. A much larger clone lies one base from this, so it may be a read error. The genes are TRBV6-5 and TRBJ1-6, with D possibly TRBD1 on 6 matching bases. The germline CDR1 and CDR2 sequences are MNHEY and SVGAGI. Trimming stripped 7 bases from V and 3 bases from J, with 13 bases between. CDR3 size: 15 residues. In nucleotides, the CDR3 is TGTGCCAGCATTACTCGGACAGTCTATAATTCACCCCTCCACTTT. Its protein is CASITRTVYNSPLHF.

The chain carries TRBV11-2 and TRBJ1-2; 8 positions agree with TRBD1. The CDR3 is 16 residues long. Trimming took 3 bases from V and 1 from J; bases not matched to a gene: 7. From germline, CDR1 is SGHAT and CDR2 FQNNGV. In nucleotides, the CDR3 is TGTGCCAGCAGCTTCCGACCCGACAGGGGTAACTATGGCTACACCTTC. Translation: CASSFRPDRGNYGYTF.

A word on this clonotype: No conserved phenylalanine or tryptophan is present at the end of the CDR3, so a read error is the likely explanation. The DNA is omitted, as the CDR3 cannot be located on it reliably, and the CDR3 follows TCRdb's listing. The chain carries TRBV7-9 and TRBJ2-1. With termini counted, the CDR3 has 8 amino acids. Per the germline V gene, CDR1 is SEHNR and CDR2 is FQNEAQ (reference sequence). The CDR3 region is CASSESSA.

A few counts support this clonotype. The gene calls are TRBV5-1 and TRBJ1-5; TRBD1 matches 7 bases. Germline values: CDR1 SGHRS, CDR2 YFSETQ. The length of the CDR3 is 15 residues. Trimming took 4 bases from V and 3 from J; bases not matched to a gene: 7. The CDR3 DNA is TGCGCCAGCAGCATCTCGGGACAGAACAATCAGCCCCAGCATTTT. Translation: CASSISGQNNQPQHF. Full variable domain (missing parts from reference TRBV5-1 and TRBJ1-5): KAGVTQTPRYLIKTRGQQVTLSCSPISGHRSVSWYQQTPGQGLQFLFEYFSETQRNKGNFPGRFSGRQFSNSRSEMNVSTLELGDSALYLCASSISGQNNQPQHFGDGTRLSIL.

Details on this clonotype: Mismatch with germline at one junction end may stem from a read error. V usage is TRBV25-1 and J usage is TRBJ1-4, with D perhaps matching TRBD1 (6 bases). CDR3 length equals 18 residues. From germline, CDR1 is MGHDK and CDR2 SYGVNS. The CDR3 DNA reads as TGCGCCACCCGATCCTTTCTCACGTTGGAAGGGGGTAATGAAAAACTGTTTTTT. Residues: CATRSFLTLEGGNEKLFF. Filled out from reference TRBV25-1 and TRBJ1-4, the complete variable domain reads EADIYQTPRYLVIGTGKKITLECSQTMGHDKMYWYQQDPGMELHLIHYSYGVNSTEKGDLSSESTVSRIRTEHFPLTLESARPSHTSQYLCATRSFLTLEGGNEKLFFGSGTQLSVL.

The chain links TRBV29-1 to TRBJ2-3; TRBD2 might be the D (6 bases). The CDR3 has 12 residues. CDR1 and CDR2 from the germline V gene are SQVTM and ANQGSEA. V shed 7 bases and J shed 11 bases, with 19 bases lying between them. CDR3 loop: CSAGDSPNGQYF. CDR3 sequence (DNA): TGCAGCGCCGGGGACTCCCCGAACGGGCAGTATTTT.